A single sample gave rise to the 25 T cell receptor beta chains below, sequenced in a study of cytomegalovirus exposure and HLA in healthy donors. The PCR employed 60 Vbeta primers together with 13 Jbeta primers. TCRdb's table, derived via immunoSEQ multiplex PCR, lists solely in-frame clones and lacks some. This table has some 270,000 clones, roughly 91% appearing once. What was sequenced was PBMCs. These receptors came from a girl aged 2-9 years in good health and CMV-seronegative.

In nucleotides, the CDR3 is TGTGCCAGTAGTATAGCGTCAGGGGTTGATCAGCCCCAGCATTTT. Translation gives CASSIASGVDQPQHF. The V gene is TRBV19, the J gene TRBJ1-5; tentatively, D is TRBD1 (6 bases). Germline-derived CDR1 and CDR2 are LNHDA and SQIVND (reference sequence). The CDR3 is made up of 15 amino acids. V shed 1 base and J shed 5 bases, with 12 bases lying between them.

The chain is built from TRBV5-4 and TRBJ2-1; D is perhaps TRBD2 (5 bases). This CDR3 is built from 15 residues. Germline values: CDR1 SGHNT, CDR2 YYREEE (reference sequence). V was clipped by 2 bases and J by 1 base, with 10 bases between them. CDR3 region: CASSLLGPSYNEQFF. The DNA of the CDR3 is TGTGCCAGCAGCTTACTAGGGCCTTCCTACAATGAGCAGTTCTTC.

The chain has TRBV7-9 and TRBJ1-4, with D uncertain. V was clipped by 2 bases and J by 4 bases, with 8 bases between them. Germline loops: CDR1 SEHNR, CDR2 FQNEAQ (reference sequence). The CDR3 has 14 residues. The CDR3 reads CASSLKGSNEKLFF. As DNA, the CDR3 is TGTGCCAGCAGCTTAAAAGGGAGTAATGAAAAACTGTTTTTT.

There are a few counts of this clone. This chain uses TRBV7-8 with TRBJ2-5, with 7 bases fitting TRBD2. V trimming: 4 bases; J trimming: 5 bases; junction bases outside the gene matches: 7. CDR1 and CDR2 (germline): SGHVS, FQNEAQ. CDR3 length: 14 amino acids. This CDR3 reads CASSSHPRGETQYF. In nucleotides, the CDR3 is TGTGCCAGCAGCTCCCACCCGCGGGGGGAGACCCAGTACTTC.

This clone appeared a single time. The rearrangement joins TRBV5-1 to TRBJ2-2, with 8 bases that match TRBD2. Losses at the gene ends were 4 bases for V and 3 bases for J; bases not matched to a gene: 5. CDR3 length: 15 residues. Germline V lookup: CDR1 SGHRS, CDR2 YFSETQ. The CDR3: CASSEGLADTGELFF. CDR3 in DNA: TGCGCCAGCAGCGAAGGACTAGCTGACACCGGGGAGCTGTTTTTT.

V and J are TRBV18 and TRBJ2-7, with D unresolved. CDR3 size: 14 residues. The germline V and J ends were trimmed by 4 bases and 1 base, with 11 bases remaining between them. Germline V gene sequence: CDR1 KGHSH, CDR2 LQKENI. In nucleotides, the CDR3 is TGTGCCAGCTCACGTCAGTCCGCATCCTACGAGCAGTACTTC. This gives the protein CASSRQSASYEQYF. The full variable domain, with the rest looked up from reference TRBV18 and TRBJ2-7, is NAGVMQNPRHLVRRRGQEARLRCSPMKGHSHVYWYRQLPEEGLKFMVYLQKENIIDESGMPKERFSAEFPKEGPSILRIQQVVRGDSAAYFCASSRQSASYEQYFGPGTRLTVT.

Notes on this clone: The junction departs from germline at one end; a sequencing error may be responsible. The V gene is TRBV7-9, the J gene TRBJ1-5; D not resolved. This CDR3 region has 13 residues. Per the germline V gene, CDR1 is SEHNR and CDR2 is FQNEAQ (reference sequence). The CDR3 nucleotides read TGTTCCAGCAGCGAGGGCCACAATCAGCCCCAGCATTTT. Translation gives CSSSEGHNQPQHF.

This sequence joins TRBV18 and TRBJ2-5; 12 bases match TRBD2. There are 16 residues in the CDR3. Per germline, CDR1 KGHSH and CDR2 LQKENI. With 3 bases clipped from V and 6 bases from J, the junction kept 8 bases outside the gene matches. CDR3 loop: CASSPMTSGGGKTQYF. CDR3 DNA sequence: TGTGCCAGCTCACCCATGACTAGCGGGGGAGGGAAGACCCAGTACTTC.

The chain joins TRBV6-5 to TRBJ2-3; TRBD2 matches 7 bases. Trimming cost V 6 bases and J 4 bases; bases outside gene matches: 10. Germline CDR1 is MNHEY and CDR2 is SVGAGI. The CDR3 loop spans 15 amino acids. The CDR3 sequence: CASRPSVGGADTQYF. CDR3 bases: TGTGCCAGCAGGCCCTCCGTGGGAGGGGCAGATACGCAGTATTTT.

This chain links TRBV9 with TRBJ2-1, with TRBD2 matching 7 bases. This CDR3 region has 14 residues. Per the germline V gene, CDR1 is SGDLS and CDR2 is YYNGEE. Unmatched junction bases numbered 9, after V lost 4 bases and J lost 8 bases. CDR3 protein: CASSTDVGRDEQFF. CDR3 in DNA: TGTGCCAGCAGCACAGATGTGGGGAGGGATGAGCAGTTCTTC. The variable domain in full, completed from reference TRBV9 and TRBJ2-1, reads DSGVTQTPKHLITATGQRVTLRCSPRSGDLSVYWYQQSLDQGLQFLIQYYNGEERAKGNILERFSAQQFPDLHSELNLSSLELGDSALYFCASSTDVGRDEQFFGPGTRLTVL.

This chain links TRBV6-5 with TRBJ2-6; the D is unclear. Germline V gene sequence: CDR1 MNHEY, CDR2 SVGAGI. CDR3 length: 14 amino acids. V lost 6 bases to trimming and J lost 0 bases, with 6 bases between them. The CDR3: CASRGGSGANVLTF. The CDR3 coding sequence is TGTGCCAGCAGAGGCGGCTCTGGGGCCAACGTCCTGACTTTC.

The gene calls are TRBV29-1 and TRBJ2-2, with TRBD2 matching 14 bases. The CDR3 contains 18 residues. The V gene's germline CDR1 is SQVTM and CDR2 ANQGSEA. V shed 4 bases, J shed 4 bases, and the junction held 11 bases outside the gene matches. CDR3 sequence: CSVAGTSGRKGSTGELFF. The CDR3 bases are TGCAGCGTTGCCGGGACTAGCGGGAGAAAAGGCTCCACCGGGGAGCTGTTTTTT.

V and J are TRBV5-1 and TRBJ1-1, with 8 bases identical to TRBD1. This CDR3 has 14 amino acids. Losses at the gene ends were 6 bases for V and 4 bases for J; bases not matched to a gene: 8. Germline values: CDR1 SGHRS, CDR2 YFSETQ. The CDR3 here is CASTPGTGATEAFF. Here the CDR3 DNA reads TGCGCCAGCACCCCTGGGACAGGCGCCACTGAAGCTTTCTTT.

The J gene is TRBJ2-3, the V gene TRBV4-1; 10 bases align to TRBD1. The CDR3 contains 16 residues. J was trimmed by 1 base and V by 7 bases; bases with no gene match: 8. In germline, CDR1 is MGHRA, CDR2 YSYEKL. Here the CDR3 DNA reads TGCGCCAGCACCACACCCGGGACAGGGGGCACAGATACGCAGTATTTT. It specifies CASTTPGTGGTDTQYF.

This sequence joins TRBV29-1 and TRBJ1-4, with TRBD1 matching over 7 bases. There are 15 residues in the CDR3. The germline CDR1 and CDR2 sequences are SQVTM and ANQGSEA. Germline trimming cut 5 bases from V and 0 bases from J; bases unmatched to any gene: 6. DNA of the CDR3: TGCAGCGTTACAGGGGCCGCAACAACTAATGAAAAACTGTTTTTT. It encodes CSVTGAATTNEKLFF.

The chain has TRBV9 and TRBJ1-1; 9 positions match TRBD1. V was pared by 5 bases and J by 4 bases, with 6 bases of the junction left unmatched. Germline lookup yields CDR1 SGDLS and CDR2 YYNGEE. This CDR3 has 14 amino acids. CDR3 sequence reads: CASRRTGAGTEAFF. The CDR3 DNA reads as TGTGCCAGCAGAAGGACAGGGGCGGGCACTGAAGCTTTCTTT. Full variable domain (rest looked up from reference TRBV9 and TRBJ1-1): DSGVTQTPKHLITATGQRVTLRCSPRSGDLSVYWYQQSLDQGLQFLIQYYNGEERAKGNILERFSAQQFPDLHSELNLSSLELGDSALYFCASRRTGAGTEAFFGQGTRLTVV.

For the CDR3, the DNA is TGTGCCAGCAGCAATTTATCTAGCGGGGACTACGAGCAGTACTTC. It specifies CASSNLSSGDYEQYF. The chain is built from TRBV21-1 and TRBJ2-7; TRBD2, the D gene given by the table, was not confirmed from the DNA. TRBV21-1 is classified as a pseudogene. CDR3 length equals 15 residues.

This chain uses TRBV10-1 with TRBJ2-1; D might be TRBD2 (5 bases). Germline CDR1 and CDR2: WNHNN and SYGVQD (reference sequence). V lost 3 bases, J lost 7 bases, and 13 bases lay in between. The CDR3 has 14 residues. This CDR3 is CASSDGSAVNEQFF. CDR3 coding DNA: TGCGCCAGCAGTGACGGTAGCGCGGTTAATGAGCAGTTCTTC.

This clone has a handful of counts. This chain uses TRBV18 with TRBJ1-3, with TRBD1 matching 10 bases. The CDR3 totals 15 residues. V shed 3 bases, J shed 7 bases, and the junction held 6 bases outside the gene matches. Per the germline V gene, CDR1 is KGHSH and CDR2 is LQKENI. DNA of the CDR3: TGTGCCAGCTCACCCCCGGGACAGGGGCGGAACACCATATATTTT. The encoded protein is CASSPPGQGRNTIYF.

The CDR3 spells CASSARLAGGYNEQFF. CDR3 in DNA: TGTGCCAGCAGTGCCCGACTAGCGGGAGGGTACAATGAGCAGTTCTTC. The chain employs TRBV6-4 and TRBJ2-1, with 14 positions matching TRBD2. There are 16 residues in the CDR3. The ends lost 4 bases at V and 4 bases at J; junction bases unmatched: 3. Germline V gene lookup returns CDR1 MRHNA and CDR2 SNTAGT.

This sequence joins TRBV27 and TRBJ1-3; tentatively, D is TRBD1 (6 bases). The V end was cut by 5 bases, the J end by 0 bases, with 11 bases between. Germline CDR1 is MNHEY and CDR2 is SMNVEV (reference sequence). The CDR3 runs 15 residues. CDR3 residues: CASSITGFSGNTIYF. The CDR3 DNA sequence: TGTGCCAGCAGTATAACAGGGTTCTCTGGAAACACCATATATTTT.

This sequence joins TRBV5-1 and TRBJ2-7, with D possibly matching TRBD2 (5 bases). The CDR3 runs to 14 residues. In germline, CDR1 is SGHRS, CDR2 YFSETQ. V was clipped by 2 bases and J by 4 bases, with 13 bases between them. This CDR3 is CASSFNGEGYEQYF. As DNA, the CDR3 is TGCGCCAGCAGCTTTAACGGGGAAGGATACGAGCAGTACTTC.

The gene calls are TRBV11-2 and TRBJ1-1; 8 bases agree with TRBD1. With 1 base clipped from V and 5 bases from J, the junction kept 9 bases outside the gene matches. Per the germline V gene, CDR1 is SGHAT and CDR2 is FQNNGV. The CDR3 extends over 16 amino acids. CDR3 region: CASSLAGQGRGTEAFF. In DNA, the CDR3 is TGTGCCAGCAGCTTAGCTGGACAGGGAAGGGGGACTGAAGCTTTCTTT.

The rearrangement joins TRBV28 to TRBJ1-2, with D perhaps TRBD1 (5 bases). V lost 3 bases, J lost 8 bases, and 16 bases lay in between. In germline, CDR1 is MDHEN, CDR2 SYDVKM. This CDR3 is 14 amino acids long. The CDR3 protein is CASSLVDQGGGYTF. The DNA of the CDR3 is TGTGCCAGCAGTTTGGTGGACCAGGGAGGAGGCTACACCTTC.

J is TRBJ2-7 and V is TRBV6-6, with D tentatively TRBD2 (5 bases). The V end lost 0 bases, the J end lost 6 bases, and 9 bases lay between the germline ends. CDR1 and CDR2 from the germline V gene are MNHNY and SVGAGI (reference sequence). The CDR3 is made up of 13 amino acids. The CDR3 here is CASSYSEGSEQYF. The CDR3 coding sequence is TGTGCCAGCAGTTACTCGGAAGGGAGCGAGCAGTACTTC.